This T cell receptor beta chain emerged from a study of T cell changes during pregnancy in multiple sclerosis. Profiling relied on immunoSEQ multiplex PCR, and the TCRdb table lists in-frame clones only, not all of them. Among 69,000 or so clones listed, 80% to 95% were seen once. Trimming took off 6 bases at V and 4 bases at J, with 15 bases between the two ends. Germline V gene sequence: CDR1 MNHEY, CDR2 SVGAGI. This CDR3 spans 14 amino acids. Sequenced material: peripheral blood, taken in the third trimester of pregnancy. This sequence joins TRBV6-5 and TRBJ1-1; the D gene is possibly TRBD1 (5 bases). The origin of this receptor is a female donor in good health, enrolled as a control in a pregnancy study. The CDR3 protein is CASRTGHWATEAFF. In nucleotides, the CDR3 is TGTGCCAGCAGGACCGGACACTGGGCCACTGAAGCTTTCTTT.